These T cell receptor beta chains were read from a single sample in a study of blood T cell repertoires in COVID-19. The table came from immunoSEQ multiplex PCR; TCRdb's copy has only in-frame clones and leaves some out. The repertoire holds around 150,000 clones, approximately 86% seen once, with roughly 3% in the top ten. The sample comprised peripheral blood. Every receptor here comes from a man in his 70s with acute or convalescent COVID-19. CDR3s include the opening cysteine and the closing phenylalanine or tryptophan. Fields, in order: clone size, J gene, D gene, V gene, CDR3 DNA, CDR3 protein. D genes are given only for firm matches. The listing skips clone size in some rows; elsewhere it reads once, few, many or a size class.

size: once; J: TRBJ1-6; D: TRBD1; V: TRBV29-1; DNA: TGCAGCGTTGGACAGGGGGATGGTTCACCCCTCCACTTT; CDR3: CSVGQGDGSPLHF
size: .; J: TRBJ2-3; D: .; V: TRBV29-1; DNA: TGCAGCGTCGCACGGACAGGCACAGATACGCAGTATTTT; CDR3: CSVARTGTDTQYF
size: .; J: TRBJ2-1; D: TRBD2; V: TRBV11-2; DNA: TGTGCCAGCAGCACAGCGGGGCGGGGTGAGCAGTTCTTC; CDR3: CASSTAGRGEQFF
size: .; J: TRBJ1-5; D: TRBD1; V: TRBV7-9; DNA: TGTGCCAGCAGCGCTGGGACAGGGGGATTTCAGCCCCAGCATTTT; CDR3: CASSAGTGGFQPQHF
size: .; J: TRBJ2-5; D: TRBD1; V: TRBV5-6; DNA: TGTGCCAGCAGCTCCCTGGGACAGGGAAGAGAGACCCAGTACTTC; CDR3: CASSSLGQGRETQYF
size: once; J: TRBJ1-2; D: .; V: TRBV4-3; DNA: TGCGCCAGCAGCCAAGCGATGACGGAGCCTAACTATGGCTACACCTTC; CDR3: CASSQAMTEPNYGYTF
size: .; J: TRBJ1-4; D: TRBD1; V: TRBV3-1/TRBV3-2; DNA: TGTGCCAGCAGCTCATACAGGGGGCGGACTAATGAAAAACTGTTTTTT; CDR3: CASSSYRGRTNEKLFF
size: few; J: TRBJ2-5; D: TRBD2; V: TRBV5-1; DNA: TGCGCCAGCAGCTTGACTAGCGGGACCCAAGAGACCCAGTACTTC; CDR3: CASSLTSGTQETQYF
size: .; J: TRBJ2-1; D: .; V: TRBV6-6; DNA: TGTGCCAGCAGTTACAGGGGTGGCCCCTACAATGAGCAGTTCTTC; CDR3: CASSYRGGPYNEQFF
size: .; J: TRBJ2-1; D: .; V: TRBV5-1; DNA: TGCGCCAGCAGCCCCCCCCTAGGAAATAGCAATGAGCAGTTCTTC; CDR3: CASSPPLGNSNEQFF
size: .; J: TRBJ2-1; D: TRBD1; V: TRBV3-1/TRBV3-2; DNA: TGTGCCAGCAGCCAAGGGACAGGGGTAAAGCAGTTCTTC; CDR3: CASSQGTGVKQFF
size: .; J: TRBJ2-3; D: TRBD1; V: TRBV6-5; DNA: TGTGCCAGCAGTTCAGGGGGCTTAGGAGATACGCAGTATTTT; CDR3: CASSSGGLGDTQYF
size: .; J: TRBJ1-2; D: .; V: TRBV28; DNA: TGTGCCAGCAGTATCGGACCAGGGGATCGGTATGGCTACACCTTC; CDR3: CASSIGPGDRYGYTF
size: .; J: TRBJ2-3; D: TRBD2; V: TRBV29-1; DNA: TGCAGCGTTGAGGCTAGCGGGAGTAACCCAGATACGCAGTATTTT; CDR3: CSVEASGSNPDTQYF
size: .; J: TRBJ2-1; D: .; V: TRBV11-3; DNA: TGTGCCAGCAGCTTAAGAGAAGGGGACTACAATGAGCAGTTCTTC; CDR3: CASSLREGDYNEQFF
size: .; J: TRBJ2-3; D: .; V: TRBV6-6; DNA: TGTGCCAGCAGTTACCCAGGGCAGGATACGCAGTATTTT; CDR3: CASSYPGQDTQYF
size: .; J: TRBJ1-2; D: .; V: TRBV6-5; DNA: TGTGCCAGCAGTAAGAGAGGGAACTATGGCTACACCTTC; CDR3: CASSKRGNYGYTF
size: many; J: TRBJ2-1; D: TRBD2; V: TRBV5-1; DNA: TGCGCCAGCAGCTTGGTTAGCGGGGGATACAATGAGCAGTTCTTC; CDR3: CASSLVSGGYNEQFF
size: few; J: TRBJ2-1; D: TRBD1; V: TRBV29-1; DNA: TGCAGCGTTTCCGGGACAGGGGAGGGTGAGCAGTTCTTC; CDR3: CSVSGTGEGEQFF
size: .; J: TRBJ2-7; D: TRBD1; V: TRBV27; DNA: TGTGCCAGCAGTGCAACCGGGACAGTCTCCTACGAGCAGTACTTC; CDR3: CASSATGTVSYEQYF
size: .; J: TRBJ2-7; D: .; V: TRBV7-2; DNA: TGTGCCAGCAGCTTAACGAGATACGAGCAGTACTTC; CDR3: CASSLTRYEQYF
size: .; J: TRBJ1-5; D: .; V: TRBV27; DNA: TGTGCCAGCAGTTTATCAGGGGCAGGCCCGCAGGGGCCCCAGCATTTT; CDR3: CASSLSGAGPQGPQHF
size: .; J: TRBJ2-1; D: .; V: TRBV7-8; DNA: TGTGCCAGCAGCCCCCGGGGAGCGGAGAGCTCCTACAATGAGCAGTTCTTC; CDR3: CASSPRGAESSYNEQFF
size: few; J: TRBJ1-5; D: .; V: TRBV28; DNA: TGTGCCAGCAGTTTGGGGGAGGCGAGCAATCAGCCCCAGCATTTT; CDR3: CASSLGEASNQPQHF
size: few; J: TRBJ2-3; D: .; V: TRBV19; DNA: TGTGCCAGTAGTATCACAGGCCTTGAAGATACGCAGTATTTT; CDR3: CASSITGLEDTQYF
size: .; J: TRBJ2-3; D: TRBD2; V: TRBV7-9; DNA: TGTGCCAGCAGCTTAGCGCCGACTAGCGGTGTCAGAGATACGCAGTATTTT; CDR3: CASSLAPTSGVRDTQYF
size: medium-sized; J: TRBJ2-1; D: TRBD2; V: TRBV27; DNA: TGTGCCAGCAGGGGGACTAGCGGGAGTATTTATGAGCAGTTCTTC; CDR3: CASRGTSGSIYEQFF
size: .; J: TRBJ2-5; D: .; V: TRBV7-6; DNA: TGTGCCAGCAGCCAGGACAGGTTCTCAGGGGGGGAGACCCAGTACTTC; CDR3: CASSQDRFSGGETQYF
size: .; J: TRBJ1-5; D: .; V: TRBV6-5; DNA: TGTGCCAGCAGTTTCAGGGCCTCGGACAATCAGCCCCAGCATTTT; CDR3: CASSFRASDNQPQHF
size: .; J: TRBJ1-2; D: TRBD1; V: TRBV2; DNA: TGTGCCAGGGGGACAGGGGAGGGTTGGTATGGCTACACCTTC; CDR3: CARGTGEGWYGYTF
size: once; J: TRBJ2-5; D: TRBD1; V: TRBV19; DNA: TGTGCCAGTAGTACGACAGGGGTAAAAGAGACCCAGTACTTC; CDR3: CASSTTGVKETQYF
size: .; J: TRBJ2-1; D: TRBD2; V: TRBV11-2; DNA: TGTGCCAGCAGCTTAGATCTGGTAGCGGGCGGGTACAATGAGCAGTTCTTC; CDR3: CASSLDLVAGGYNEQFF
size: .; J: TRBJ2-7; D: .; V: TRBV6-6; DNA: TGTGCCAGCAGTACAATCTACGAGCAGTACTTC; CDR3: CASSTIYEQYF
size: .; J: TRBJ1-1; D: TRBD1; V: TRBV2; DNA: TGTGCCAGCAACCTCACCCCCAGGACAGGGGGCTACGCTTTCTTT; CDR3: CASNLTPRTGGYAFF
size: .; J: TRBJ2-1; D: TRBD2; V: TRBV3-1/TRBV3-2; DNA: TGTGCCAGCAGCCCTAGCGGGGGCAAGGGAGGCAATGAACAGTTCTTC; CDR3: CASSPSGGKGGNEQFF
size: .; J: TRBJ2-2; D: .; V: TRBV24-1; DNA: TGTGCCACCAGTGAGCACATGAACACCGGGGAGCTGTTTTTT; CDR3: CATSEHMNTGELFF
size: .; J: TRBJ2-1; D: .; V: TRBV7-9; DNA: TGTGCCAGCAGCAATGAACTAAGTGATGAGCAGTTCTTC; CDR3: CASSNELSDEQFF
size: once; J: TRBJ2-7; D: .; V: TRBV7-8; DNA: TGTGCCAGCAGCTTAGGAGGTAACGTACGGACCTACGAGCAGTACTTC; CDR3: CASSLGGNVRTYEQYF
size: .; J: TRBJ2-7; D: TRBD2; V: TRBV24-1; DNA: TGTGCCACCCGTATAGCGGGAGTAAGGTACGAGCAGTACTTC; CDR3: CATRIAGVRYEQYF
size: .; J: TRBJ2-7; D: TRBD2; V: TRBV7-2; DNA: TGTGCCAGCAGCTGGACTAGCGGGAGTATCCACGAGCAGTACTTC; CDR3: CASSWTSGSIHEQYF
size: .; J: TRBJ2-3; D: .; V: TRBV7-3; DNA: TGTGCCAGCAGCTTTAGGGGGAGGGTCACAGATACGCAGTATTTT; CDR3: CASSFRGRVTDTQYF
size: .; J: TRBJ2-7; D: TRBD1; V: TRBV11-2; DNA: TGTGCCAGCAGCTTAAGCCAGACAGGGGCCTACGAGCAGTACTTC; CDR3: CASSLSQTGAYEQYF
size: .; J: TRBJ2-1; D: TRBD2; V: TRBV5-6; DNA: TGTGCCAGCAACTTCAGGACTAGTTCGGGGAATGAGCAGTTCTTC; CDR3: CASNFRTSSGNEQFF
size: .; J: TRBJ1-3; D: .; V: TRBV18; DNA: TGTGCCAGCTCACCACCAACTTCGGGAAACACCATATATTTT; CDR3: CASSPPTSGNTIYF
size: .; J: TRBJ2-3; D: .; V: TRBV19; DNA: TGTGCCAGTAGTATAGGCGGGGCTCTCACAGATACGCAGTATTTT; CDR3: CASSIGGALTDTQYF
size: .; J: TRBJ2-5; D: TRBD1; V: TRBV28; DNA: TGTGCCATCACAGGGGAAGAGACCCAGTACTTC; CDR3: CAITGEETQYF